This entry lists 26 T cell receptor beta chains sequenced from one sample in a study of T cells in Graves' hyperthyroidism and ophthalmopathy (dated by TCRdb to between 2018 and 2021). The library was generated by multiplex PCR. Data came from an Illumina HiSeq 2000. The TCR beta CDR3 regions were amplified from the RNA transcripts. The first round of RT-PCR for the TCR CDR3 was performed with the HTBI primer set and the Qiagen OneStep RT-PCR kit. TCRdb reprocessed the public reads (quality trimming at Q25 with fastp, clone calling with MiXCR) and kept in-frame beta chains. For every CDR3 protein sequence, its rows merge into one entry that carries the most common genes and DNA. This sample gives hundreds of thousands of distinct CDR3 sequences in total; more than 20% of them show up just once. The ten largest clones capture around a third of the sample. Sequenced sample: blood. Receptors were obtained from a man aged 30-40 years with Graves' ophthalmopathy.

The chain recombines TRBV3-1 with TRBJ2-1; no clear D gene. Per the germline V gene, CDR1 is LGHDT and CDR2 is YNNKEL (reference sequence). The CDR3 contains 19 residues. Trimming shortened V by 2 bases and J by 9 bases, and 29 bases separated the two germline ends. This CDR3 is CASSQYTTLLDFRGGEQFF. The CDR3 nucleotides read TGTGCCAGCAGCCAATACACCACCCTTCTAGATTTCCGCGGCGGTGAGCAGTTCTTC.

The chain has TRBV30 and TRBJ2-3, with 11 bases identical to TRBD2. Germline V CDR1 and CDR2: GTSNPN, SVGIG (reference sequence). V lost 0 bases and J lost 4; bases outside the gene matches: 12. The CDR3 length is 18 residues. The CDR3 protein is CAWSVRTLAGGPSDTQYF. CDR3 DNA sequence: TGTGCCTGGAGTGTACGGACTTTAGCGGGAGGGCCATCAGATACGCAGTATTTT.

The V gene is TRBV9, the J gene TRBJ2-6; 8 bases match TRBD2. The CDR3 totals 17 residues. Looked up from germline, CDR1 is SGDLS and CDR2 is YYNGEE. V lost 2 bases, J lost 1 base, and 5 bases stayed unmatched. DNA for the CDR3: TGTGCCAGCAGCGTCGGGGGGGCGCGGTCTGGGGCCAACGTCCTGACTTTC. It encodes CASSVGGARSGANVLTF.

This clonotype has more than one count but fewer than ten. The rearrangement joins TRBV27 to TRBJ2-1, with TRBD2 matching over 11 bases. The CDR3 consists of 14 residues. Germline V gene data show CDR1 as MNHEY and CDR2 as SMNVEV (reference sequence). Unmatched junction bases numbered 10, after V lost 7 bases and J lost 11 bases. The CDR3: CASMVTSGGLQQFF. CDR3 bases: TGTGCCAGCATGGTCACTAGCGGGGGCCTCCAGCAGTTCTTC.

This clonotype was recorded at least ten times. This chain connects TRBV2 to TRBJ2-1; perhaps D is TRBD1 or TRBD2 (5 bases each). In germline, CDR1 is SNHLY, CDR2 FYNNEI. Trimming pared 8 bases from V and 4 bases from J, leaving 9 bases between. The CDR3 length is 12 residues. The CDR3 region has the DNA TGTGCCAGCGGGGGACCTTACAATGAGCAGTTCTTC. It codes for CASGGPYNEQFF.

This chain uses TRBV28 with TRBJ2-1, with 10 bases fitting TRBD2. V lost 5 bases, J lost 0 bases, and 13 bases stayed unmatched. This CDR3 has 19 amino acids. CDR1 and CDR2 (germline): MDHEN, SYDVKM. The DNA of the CDR3 is TGTGCCAGCAGTAATCTCGGACTAGCGGCCAAGATCTCCTACAATGAGCAGTTCTTC. It encodes CASSNLGLAAKISYNEQFF.

Only a few counts were recorded for this clonotype. The chain recombines TRBV27 with TRBJ2-7; D perhaps matches TRBD2 (7 bases). This CDR3 has 13 residues. V was shortened by 2 bases and J by 6 bases, with 11 bases between the two germline ends. Germline V lookup: CDR1 MNHEY, CDR2 SMNVEV (reference sequence). The CDR3 reads CASSLRGAVEQYF. In DNA form, the CDR3 reads TGTGCCAGCAGTTTACGGGGGGCGGTCGAGCAGTACTTC.

This clonotype came up many times. The gene calls are TRBV18 and TRBJ1-6, with TRBD1 as a possible D gene (6 bases). V was trimmed by 3 bases and J by 9 bases, leaving 12 bases between them. The length of the CDR3 is 14 residues. Germline CDR1 reads KGHSH; CDR2 reads LQKENI. In nucleotides, the CDR3 is TGTGCCAGCTCACCGAGACAGGACGGTTCACCCCTCCACTTT. Encoded protein: CASSPRQDGSPLHF.

The chain combines TRBV6-1 with TRBJ1-4, with a weak D call TRBD1 (6 bases). This CDR3 spans 13 amino acids. CDR1 is MNHNS, CDR2 SASEGT, per germline. Trimming removed 5 bases from V and 8 bases from J, with 12 bases in between. In DNA form, the CDR3 reads TGTGCCAGCAGTCCGAGGGGGGGGGAAAAACTGTTTTTT. Its translation is CASSPRGGEKLFF.

This chain uses TRBV6-1 with TRBJ2-2, with D unclear. Per germline, CDR1 MNHNS and CDR2 SASEGT. Trimming left V 6 bases short and J 4 bases short, with 12 bases between. The CDR3 has 14 residues. The CDR3 reads CASRPLSATGELFF. The CDR3 nucleotides read TGTGCCAGCAGACCTCTCTCAGCCACCGGGGAGCTGTTTTTT.

This clonotype was detected a few times. V usage is TRBV9 and J usage is TRBJ1-1; tentatively, D is TRBD1 (5 bases). V was shortened by 7 bases and J by 1 base, with 11 bases between the two germline ends. This CDR3 is 13 amino acids long. Per the germline V gene, CDR1 is SGDLS and CDR2 is YYNGEE. CDR3 sequence (DNA): TGTGCCAGCTGGGGGGGTGGGAACACTGAAGCTTTCTTT. It is translated as CASWGGGNTEAFF.

V gene TRBV19 combines with J gene TRBJ2-7; D is perhaps TRBD1 (6 bases). The CDR3 sequence is 12 residues long. In germline, CDR1 is LNHDA, CDR2 SQIVND (reference sequence). Trimming took 6 bases from V and 4 from J, leaving 10 bases between them. The CDR3 DNA reads TGTGCCAGTAGCATGACAGGATACGAGCAGTACTTC. It is translated as CASSMTGYEQYF.

There are many counts of this clonotype. This sequence joins TRBV28 and TRBJ2-7; D is perhaps TRBD1 (6 bases). This CDR3 has 14 residues. Between the trimmed V and J ends, which lost 4 bases and 4 bases, there was a span of 14 bases. Germline CDR1 reads MDHEN; CDR2 reads SYDVKM. This CDR3 is CASSSPGTPYEQYF. In DNA, the CDR3 is TGTGCCAGCAGTTCACCCGGGACACCTTACGAGCAGTACTTC.

The rearrangement joins TRBV6-5 to TRBJ2-5, with 7 bases matching TRBD1. Trimming cost V 3 bases and J 5 bases; bases outside gene matches: 6. In germline, CDR1 is MNHEY, CDR2 SVGAGI. The CDR3 has 14 amino acids. CDR3 bases: TGTGCCAGCAGTTATTCGACAGGGTCGGAGACCCAGTACTTC. Its translation: CASSYSTGSETQYF.

J is TRBJ2-5 and V is TRBV6-1, with 7 bases matching TRBD2. The junction had 11 bases not matched to a gene; V was cut back by 6 bases and J by 4 bases. Germline CDR1 and CDR2: MNHNS and SASEGT. The CDR3 is made up of 15 amino acids. The CDR3 loop is CASREREGPIETQYF. CDR3 in DNA: TGTGCCAGCAGGGAGAGGGAGGGCCCTATAGAGACCCAGTACTTC.

This sequence joins TRBV6-1 and TRBJ1-1; 7 bases map to TRBD1. This CDR3 region has 15 residues. CDR1 is MNHNS, CDR2 SASEGT, per germline. Unmatched junction bases numbered 7, after V lost 5 bases and J lost 1 base. CDR3 residues: CASSSDRAENTEAFF. CDR3 coding DNA: TGTGCCAGCAGTTCCGACAGGGCCGAGAACACTGAAGCTTTCTTT.

This clonotype was counted many times. The chain carries TRBV28 and TRBJ1-5; 10 nucleotides line up with TRBD1. This CDR3 is 15 amino acids long. J was trimmed by 5 bases and V by 7 bases; bases with no gene match: 8. Germline CDR1 reads MDHEN; CDR2 reads SYDVKM. This CDR3 reads CASNQMGQGYQPQHF. Written as DNA, the CDR3 is TGTGCCAGCAATCAAATGGGACAGGGGTATCAGCCCCAGCATTTT.

The rearrangement links TRBV30 to TRBJ2-7, with 8 bases matching TRBD1. The length of the CDR3 is 15 residues. Per germline, CDR1 GTSNPN and CDR2 SVGIG (reference sequence). The V and J ends lost 4 bases and 4 bases, in that order; junction bases with no gene match: 12. Here the CDR3 reads CAWTIPGTGLYEQYF. The CDR3 DNA is TGTGCCTGGACCATCCCCGGGACAGGCTTATACGAGCAGTACTTC.

The V gene is TRBV4-1, the J gene TRBJ2-1; 10 bases match TRBD1. J lost 7 bases, V lost 2 bases, and 8 bases had no gene match. Germline-derived CDR1 and CDR2 are MGHRA and YSYEKL. The length of the CDR3 is 16 residues. In DNA, the CDR3 is TGCGCCAGCAGCCAACCCGACAGGGGGCGACGGAATGAGCAGTTCTTC. It specifies CASSQPDRGRRNEQFF.

This clonotype has a count of ten or more. This chain links TRBV7-2 with TRBJ2-1; TRBD2 matches 12 bases. V shed 5 bases, J shed 5 bases, and the junction held 10 bases outside the gene matches. Germline V gives CDR1 SGHTA, CDR2 FQGNSA. The CDR3 is 17 residues long. The CDR3, as DNA: TGTGCCAGCAGCCGAGCGACTAGCGGGAGAGGGGACAATGAGCAGTTCTTC. Residues: CASSRATSGRGDNEQFF.

The rearrangement joins TRBV6-6 to TRBJ1-5; D ambiguous. V was pared by 2 bases and J by 6 bases, with 8 bases between. The CDR3 loop spans 13 amino acids. The germline CDR1 and CDR2 sequences are MNHNY and SVGAGI (reference sequence). The CDR3 here is CASSYGPVQPQHF. The CDR3 region has the DNA TGTGCCAGCAGTTACGGGCCGGTTCAGCCCCAGCATTTT.

This rearrangement joins TRBV10-3 to TRBJ1-3; D is uncertain. CDR1 and CDR2 from the germline V gene are ENHRY and SYGVKD. CDR3 length: 13 residues. V was shortened by 1 base and J by 4 bases, with 5 bases between the two germline ends. The CDR3, as DNA: TGTGCCATCAGTGAGTTGCAGGGAAACACCATATATTTT. This encodes CAISELQGNTIYF.

This clonotype was observed many times. This chain uses TRBV7-8 with TRBJ2-1; the D gene is possibly TRBD2 (6 bases). Germline V gene data show CDR1 as SGHVS and CDR2 as FQNEAQ. The germline V and J ends were trimmed by 5 bases and 3 bases, with 11 bases remaining between them. CDR3 length: 14 residues. The CDR3 loop is CASSPAGIYNEQFF. CDR3 nucleotide sequence: TGTGCCAGCAGCCCGGCGGGGATCTACAATGAGCAGTTCTTC.

This chain links TRBV7-2 with TRBJ2-7; D possibly matches TRBD1 or TRBD2 (5 bases each). CDR1 and CDR2 from the germline V gene are SGHTA and FQGNSA. The CDR3 spans 15 residues. Trimming cost V 1 base and J 4 bases, with 14 bases left between them. The CDR3 sequence: CASSLDRGLRYEQYF. The CDR3 coding sequence is TGTGCCAGCAGCTTAGATCGGGGCTTACGGTACGAGCAGTACTTC.

This clonotype was seen a few times. This clone may be a read error of a much larger clone one base away. Here the CDR3 DNA reads TGTGCCAGCAGTTTATCCGTGAACTATGTCTACACCTTC. Protein: CASSLSVNYVYTF. This rearrangement joins TRBV28 to TRBJ1-2; no clear D. The CDR3 loop spans 13 amino acids. Germline V gene lookup returns CDR1 MDHEN and CDR2 SYDVKM.

J is TRBJ2-2 and V is TRBV5-1; 7 bases are shared with TRBD1. V dropped 3 bases and J dropped 3; count of bases not matched to a gene: 5. This CDR3 comprises 15 residues. Germline CDR1 is SGHRS and CDR2 is YFSETQ. The CDR3 region has the DNA TGCGCCAGCAGCTCCAGACAGGGTCACACCGGGGAGCTGTTTTTT. Translating gives CASSSRQGHTGELFF.